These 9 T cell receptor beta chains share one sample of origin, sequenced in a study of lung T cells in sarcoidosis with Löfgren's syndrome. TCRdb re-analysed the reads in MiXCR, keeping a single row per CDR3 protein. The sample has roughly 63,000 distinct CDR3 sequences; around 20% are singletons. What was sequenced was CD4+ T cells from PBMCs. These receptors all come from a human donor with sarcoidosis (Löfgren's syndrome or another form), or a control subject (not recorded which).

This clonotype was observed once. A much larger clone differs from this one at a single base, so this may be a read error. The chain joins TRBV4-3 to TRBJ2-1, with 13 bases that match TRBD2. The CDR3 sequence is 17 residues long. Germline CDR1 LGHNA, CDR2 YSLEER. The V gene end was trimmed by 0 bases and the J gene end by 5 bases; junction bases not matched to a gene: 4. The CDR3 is CASSQEGTSGTNNEQFF. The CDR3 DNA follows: TGCGCCAGCAGCCAAGAGGGGACTAGCGGGACCAACAATGAGCAGTTCTTC.

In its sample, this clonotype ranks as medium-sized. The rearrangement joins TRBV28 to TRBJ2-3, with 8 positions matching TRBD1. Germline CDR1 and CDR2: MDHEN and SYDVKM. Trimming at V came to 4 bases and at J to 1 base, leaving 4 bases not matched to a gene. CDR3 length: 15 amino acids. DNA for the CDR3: TGTGCCAGCAGTTCGGGACAGGCAGGCACAGATACGCAGTATTTT. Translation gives CASSSGQAGTDTQYF.

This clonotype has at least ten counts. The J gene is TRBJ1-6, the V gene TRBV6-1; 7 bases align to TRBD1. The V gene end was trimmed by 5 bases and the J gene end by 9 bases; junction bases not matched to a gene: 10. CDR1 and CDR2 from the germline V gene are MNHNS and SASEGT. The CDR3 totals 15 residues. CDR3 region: CASSRGPERGSPLHF. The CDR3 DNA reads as TGTGCCAGCAGTAGGGGGCCCGAAAGGGGTTCACCCCTCCACTTT.

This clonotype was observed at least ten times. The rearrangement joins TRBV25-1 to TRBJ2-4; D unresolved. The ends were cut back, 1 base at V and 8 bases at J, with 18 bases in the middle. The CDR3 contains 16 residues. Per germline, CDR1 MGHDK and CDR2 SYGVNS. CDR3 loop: CASSELGTTGRYIQYF. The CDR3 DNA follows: TGTGCCAGCAGTGAATTAGGTACCACGGGCCGGTACATTCAGTACTTC.

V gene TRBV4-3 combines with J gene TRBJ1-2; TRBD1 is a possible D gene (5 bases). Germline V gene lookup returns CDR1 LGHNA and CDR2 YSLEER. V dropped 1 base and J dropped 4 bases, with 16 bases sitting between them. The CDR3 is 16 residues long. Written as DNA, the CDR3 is TGCGCCAGCAGCCAAGCGGGGAGGAAGGGGCCCTATGGCTACACCTTC. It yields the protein CASSQAGRKGPYGYTF.

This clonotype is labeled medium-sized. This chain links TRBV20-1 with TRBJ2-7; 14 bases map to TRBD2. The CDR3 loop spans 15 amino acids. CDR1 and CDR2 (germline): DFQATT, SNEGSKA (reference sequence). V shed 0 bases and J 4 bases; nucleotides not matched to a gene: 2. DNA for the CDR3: TGCAGTGCTAGAGACGGGACTAGCGGGAGTTACGAGCAGTACTTC. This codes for CSARDGTSGSYEQYF.

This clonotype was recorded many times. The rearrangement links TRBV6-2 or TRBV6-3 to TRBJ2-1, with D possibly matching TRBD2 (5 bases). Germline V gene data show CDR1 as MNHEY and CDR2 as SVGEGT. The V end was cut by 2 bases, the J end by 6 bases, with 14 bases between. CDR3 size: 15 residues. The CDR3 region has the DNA TGTGCCAGCAGTTACCACACTCGCGGGCCCAATGAGCAGTTCTTC. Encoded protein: CASSYHTRGPNEQFF.

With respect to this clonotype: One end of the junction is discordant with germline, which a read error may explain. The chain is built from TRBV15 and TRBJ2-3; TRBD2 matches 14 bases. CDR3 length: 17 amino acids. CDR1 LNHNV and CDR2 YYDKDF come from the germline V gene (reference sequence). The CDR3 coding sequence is TGTACCACCAGCAGACAGGGACTAGCGGGGGGCACAGATACGCAGTATTTT. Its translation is CTTSRQGLAGGTDTQYF.

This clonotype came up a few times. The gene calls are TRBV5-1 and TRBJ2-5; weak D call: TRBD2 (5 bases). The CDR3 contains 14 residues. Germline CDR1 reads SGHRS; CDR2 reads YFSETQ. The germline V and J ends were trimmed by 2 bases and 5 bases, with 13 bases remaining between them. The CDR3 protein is CASSFTLGDETQYF. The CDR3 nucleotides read TGCGCCAGCAGCTTTACCTTGGGAGATGAGACCCAGTACTTC.